This T cell receptor beta chain was sequenced in a study of cytomegalovirus exposure and HLA in healthy donors. General observations from the study: The study put 150 to 200 TCR beta chains on its list as cytomegalovirus-associated. Sequencing depth roughly uniform across donors was assumed in presence/absence analyses. V- and J-gene trimming of TCR beta was linked (in a later analysis) to a missense DCLRE1C variant.

The V end lost 3 bases, the J end lost 0 bases, and 6 bases lay between the germline ends. Per the germline V gene, CDR1 is SNHLY and CDR2 is FYNNEI. The CDR3 loop spans 14 amino acids. Worth noting for this clone: The antigen is not known.

The primer mix had 60 Vbeta and 13 Jbeta primers. The table came from immunoSEQ multiplex PCR; TCRdb's copy has only in-frame clones and leaves some out. The table has some 120,000 clones, around four fifths seen once. V usage is TRBV2 and J usage is TRBJ1-5; D gene unclear. The sequenced material came from PBMCs. The receptor's source is a human donor in good health. CDR3 DNA sequence: TGTGCCAGCAGTGATCAGGATAGCAATCAGCCCCAGCATTTT. Encoded protein: CASSDQDSNQPQHF. Together with reference TRBV2 and TRBJ1-5, the CDR3 gives the full variable domain: EPEVTQTPSHQVTQMGQEVILRCVPISNHLYFYWYRQILGQKVEFLVSFYNNEISEKSEIFDDQFSVERPDGSNFTLKIRSTKLEDSAMYFCASSDQDSNQPQHFGDGTRLSIL.